The entry below describes one T cell receptor (beta chain). This clonotype was counted a few times. The clone's antigen remains unknown. No quality values exist for individual bases; no much larger clone is one base distant. The junction carries 21 bases between V and J, which are trimmed by 5 bases and 5 bases respectively. From the cysteine up to the phenylalanine, the CDR3 has a length of 16 residues. The sequence is cut down to CDR3 DNA, 48 bases in frame from base 1. The CDR1 and CDR2 encoded by the germline V gene are SGHAT and FQNNGV. The entry originates in a study of regulatory T cells in long-lasting Graves disease (dated by TCRdb to about 2021). In terms of the full investigation: To count as having persistent Graves' disease, a patient had to have received antithyroid drug treatment for over 5 years with TSH receptor autoantibodies remaining persistently positive. Patients with persistent Graves' disease were compared with patients with newly diagnosed Graves' disease using TCR sequencing and RNA sequencing of peripheral blood. The study took place in China and was registered as a clinical trial. A total of some 35 samples underwent TCR sequencing, from about 13 patients with persistent Graves' disease and approximately 20 patients with newly diagnosed Graves' disease. Antithyroid drugs had been taken for 8.5 to 12 years on average by persistent Graves' disease patients in the clinical cohort. Here is what the overall study found, with its caveats: Only peripheral blood was studied, because thyroid tissue, the primary lesion, was inaccessible. Patients with persistent disease shared more public clonotypes (about 2,700) than newly diagnosed patients did (966). Compared with newly diagnosed patients, patients with persistent Graves' disease had lower TCR Shannon entropy and fewer highly expanded clones, which suggests clonal expansion. Sequencing and analysis were limited to the TCR beta chain. The authors acknowledged the small sample size as a limitation that may reduce accuracy. TRBV28, TRBJ1-2 and TRBJ2-5 were preferentially used in persistent disease, while TRBV20-1 and TRBJ2-1 were favored in newly diagnosed disease.

Library prep was done by multiplex PCR. The reads were generated on an Illumina HiSeq 4000. To build TCR beta libraries, CDR3 regions were amplified by Arm-PCR using iRepertoire HTBI primers. PCR products were gel purified before sequencing. Regarding the original processing steps: Across samples, roughly 60 TRBV and 13 to 15 TRBJ segments were identified and used for gene usage analysis of CDR3 amino acid clonotypes. COPE and FqMerger were used to merge filtered high-quality paired reads into contigs. Contigs were aligned with BLAST to IMGT TRBV, TRBD and TRBJ reference genes, and CDR3 was defined per IMGT. Any clonotype with a frequency above 0.1% was classified as a highly expanded clone. Repertoire diversity was measured by Shannon entropy, and V-J evenness by the Gini coefficient. Public clonotypes were defined as clonotypes shared by more than one individual. TCRdb ran its own pipeline on the public reads, namely fastp trimming at Q25 and MiXCR clone calling, and kept in-frame beta chains. Each entry is one CDR3 protein sequence, shown with its most common DNA and genes. These V and J calls are TCRdb output, not the study's own analysis. Within this sample are 650,000 to 850,000 distinct CDR3 sequences, with around 30% of them counted one time only. The leading ten clones occupy around 40% of the sample.

Per the publication, the time point label means: persistent/refractory GD, antithyroid drugs over 5 years with positive TRAb. RNA was extracted from PBMCs in TRIzol for both TCR sequencing and RNA sequencing. The diagnosis of Graves' disease was made according to American Thyroid Association guidelines. The patients came from an endocrinology department in Xi'an, China. From each patient, about 9.7 milliliters of peripheral blood was collected into an EDTA anticoagulant tube. Ficoll Paque Plus density gradient separation was used to isolate PBMCs, and no additional T cell sorting was done. RNA quality was checked with an Agilent 2100 Bioanalyzer and agarose gel, and concentration with a NanoDrop 2000.

The chain joins TRBV11-2 to TRBJ2-5; a weak D assignment points to TRBD1 (6 bases agree). The starting material was peripheral blood mononuclear cells (PBMCs), obtained when the disease was refractory, from a patient treated with antithyroid drugs. This receptor was identified in a female donor with Graves disease. The base sequence is TGTGCCAGCAGCCAGAGGCAGGGGCGAGGGGGTGAGACCCAGTACTTC. Its translation reads: CASSQRQGRGGETQYF.